The 20 T cell receptor beta chains in this list originate from one sample, sequenced in a study of breast tumors, draining lymph nodes, adjacent tissues. From the multiplex PCR reads, TCRdb called clonotypes with MiXCR, one entry per CDR3 protein. The sample carries about 270,000 distinct CDR3 sequences, around 30% recorded once. Axillary draining lymph nodes of breast cancer patients supplied the node samples. Sample: axillary lymph node tissue. All receptors come from a female donor with breast cancer. Some clones in this sample may be carry-over from other donors' samples.

Points on this clonotype: Here the CDR3 omits its conserved ending phenylalanine or tryptophan, so a read error is the likely source. This sequence joins TRBV7-9 and TRBJ1-2; D is unresolved. The DNA end lines up better with TRBJ2-7; the J call may be wrong. CDR1 is SEHNR and CDR2 is FQNEAQ in the germline V gene (reference sequence). The CDR3 runs to 14 residues. DNA of the CDR3: TGTGCCAGCAGCTTAGCGGAAGGGCCGAACGAGCAGTACCTC. It encodes CASSLAEGPNEQYL.

Notes on this clonotype: One end of the junction is discordant with germline, which a read error may explain. The chain couples TRBV12-3 or TRBV12-4 to TRBJ2-1, with 9 bases that match TRBD1. The CDR3 has 18 amino acids. The CDR3 reads CASSSPGWGTGSSNEQFF. CDR3 nucleotide sequence: TGTGCCAGCAGTTCACCTGGGTGGGGGACAGGGTCCTCCAATGAGCAGTTCTTC.

This clonotype was seen many times. This chain connects TRBV7-8 to TRBJ2-5; 8 bases line up with TRBD1. CDR1 is SGHVS, CDR2 FQNEAQ, per germline. J gave up 0 bases and V 1 base, and 4 bases lay outside the gene matches. The CDR3 runs to 16 residues. The CDR3 DNA follows: TGTGCCAGCAGCTTAGGGACAGGGTCGAACCAAGAGACCCAGTACTTC. It codes for CASSLGTGSNQETQYF.

The gene calls are TRBV5-1 and TRBJ1-2, with D possibly TRBD1 on 5 matching bases. The CDR3 runs 15 residues. Germline V gives CDR1 SGHRS, CDR2 YFSETQ. Trimming stripped 5 bases from V and 3 bases from J, with 17 bases between. The CDR3 protein is CASSASPGGDYGYTF. The CDR3, as DNA: TGCGCCAGCAGTGCTAGTCCGGGGGGAGACTATGGCTACACCTTC.

The chain combines TRBV12-3 or TRBV12-4 with TRBJ2-2; 14 bases align to TRBD2. This CDR3 contains 20 residues. V shed 4 bases and J 5 bases; nucleotides not matched to a gene: 15. CDR3 sequence (DNA): TGTGCCAGCAGTTCCCTGGCCTCGGGACTAGCGGGAGAGAGGACCGGGGAGCTGTTTTTT. Amino acids: CASSSLASGLAGERTGELFF.

CDR3 bases: TGTGCCTGGAGTGTACGCGGGGGAGAGCAGTTCTTC. Its protein is CAWSVRGGEQFF. V is TRBV30 and J is TRBJ2-1; 7 nucleotides align to TRBD2. The CDR3 covers 12 residues. V was pared by 0 bases and J by 10 bases, with 3 bases of the junction left unmatched. Germline-derived CDR1 and CDR2 are GTSNPN and SVGIG (reference sequence).

The CDR3 DNA reads TGTGCCAGCAGCCAAGTGGGGCGCGTGAAATACAATGAGCAGTTCTTC. This sequence encodes CASSQVGRVKYNEQFF. The chain couples TRBV3-1 to TRBJ2-1; possible D gene TRBD1, 5 bases. This CDR3 has 16 amino acids. CDR1 is LGHDT, CDR2 YNNKEL, per germline (reference sequence). Trimming cost V 1 base and J 4 bases, with 14 bases left between them.

Note on this clonotype: This may come from a read error, since a much larger clone is one base off. V is TRBV13 and J is TRBJ2-7, with 7 bases fitting TRBD1. After removal of 5 bases from V and 4 bases from J, the junction contained 11 bases not matched to a gene. The germline CDR1 and CDR2 sequences are PRHDT and FYEKMQ (reference sequence). CDR3 length: 15 amino acids. Written as DNA, the CDR3 is TGTGCCAGCAGCGCTACGCCCCGGGACAGTTACGAGCAGTACTTC. Protein product: CASSATPRDSYEQYF.

Many counts were recorded for this clonotype. The CDR3 coding sequence is TGCAGTGCTAGACCCGAAGCCTACGAGCAGTACTTC. The encoded protein is CSARPEAYEQYF. J is TRBJ2-7 and V is TRBV20-1; D is ambiguous. Per the germline V gene, CDR1 is DFQATT and CDR2 is SNEGSKA (reference sequence). The CDR3 has 12 residues. V lost 2 bases to trimming and J lost 2 bases, with 7 bases between them.

This clonotype occurred many times. The chain employs TRBV6-4 and TRBJ2-1; D perhaps matches TRBD2 (5 bases). Germline lookup yields CDR1 MRHNA and CDR2 SNTAGT. V was shortened by 1 base and J by 9 bases, with 16 bases between the two germline ends. CDR3 length: 15 residues. The CDR3 nucleotides read TGTGCCAGCAGTGACTTGGGCGGGCCCGAAGGTGAGCAGTTCTTC. This gives the protein CASSDLGGPEGEQFF.

This clonotype was recorded many times. The chain employs TRBV20-1 and TRBJ1-5, with D perhaps TRBD1 (5 bases). Germline V gives CDR1 DFQATT, CDR2 SNEGSKA (reference sequence). The CDR3 is 15 residues long. V was trimmed by 5 bases and J by 0 bases, leaving 14 bases between them. CDR3 DNA: TGCAGTGCTGGGGTCCCGGGACCTAGCAATCAGCCCCAGCATTTT. It encodes CSAGVPGPSNQPQHF.

In regard to this clonotype: A much larger clone lies a single base off, so this may be a read error. This chain joins TRBV20-1 and TRBJ2-7; weak D call: TRBD1 (6 bases). In germline, CDR1 is DFQATT, CDR2 SNEGSKA (reference sequence). Trimming removed 3 bases from V and 2 bases from J, with 17 bases in between. This CDR3 has 15 residues. The CDR3 loop reads CSASDYRTVTYEQYF. The CDR3 DNA reads as TGCAGTGCTAGCGATTACAGGACAGTCACCTACGAGCAGTACTTC.

Turning to this clonotype: A much larger clonotype is one base distant, so this may be a read error. This chain links TRBV5-5 with TRBJ2-7; D unresolved. CDR3 length: 12 amino acids. The V gene's germline CDR1 is SGHKS and CDR2 YYEKEE (reference sequence). The CDR3 loop reads CASSGNSYELYF. The CDR3 DNA reads TGTGCCAGCAGCGGCAACTCCTACGAGCTGTACTTC. Looking up the rest from reference TRBV5-5 and TRBJ2-7 gives the full variable domain: DAGVTQSPTHLIKTRGQQVTLRCSPISGHKSVSWYQQVLGQGPQFIFQYYEKEERGRGNFPDRFSARQFPNYSSELNVNALLLGDSALYLCASSGNSYELYFGPGTRLTVT.

Ten or more counts support this clonotype. V gene TRBV24-1 combines with J gene TRBJ2-1; D possibly corresponds to TRBD1 (6 bases). This CDR3 region has 17 residues. The V end lost 4 bases, the J end lost 0 bases, and 15 bases lay between the germline ends. Germline CDR1 reads KGHDR; CDR2 reads SFDVKD. The CDR3 here is CATSDKQGVSSYNEQFF. CDR3 nucleotides: TGTGCCACCAGTGACAAACAGGGAGTAAGCTCCTACAATGAGCAGTTCTTC.

This clonotype was detected many times. The chain is built from TRBV5-8 and TRBJ2-2; 9 bases fit TRBD2. From germline, CDR1 is SGHTS and CDR2 YDEGEE. V dropped 1 base and J dropped 4; count of bases not matched to a gene: 8. This CDR3 is 17 amino acids long. CDR3 loop: CASSLKGTSTSTGELFF. The DNA of the CDR3 is TGTGCCAGCAGCTTGAAAGGGACTAGCACTTCCACCGGGGAGCTGTTTTTT.

This clonotype was seen at least ten times. The chain couples TRBV7-9 to TRBJ1-6, with a weak D call TRBD1 (5 bases). V lost 0 bases and J 9 bases, leaving 6 bases between the germline ends. CDR1 and CDR2 from the germline V gene are SEHNR and FQNEAQ (reference sequence). This CDR3 is 13 amino acids long. The CDR3 region has the DNA TGTGCCAGCAGCTTAGCCCAGGGTTCACCCCTCCACTTT. It is translated as CASSLAQGSPLHF.

This chain connects TRBV12-3 or TRBV12-4 to TRBJ2-3; the D is unclear. The CDR3 is made up of 12 amino acids. With 5 bases removed from V and 5 bases from J, the gap between germline ends came to 8 bases. The CDR3 protein is CASSVRRDTQYF. The DNA for the CDR3 is TGTGCCAGCAGTGTAAGGAGAGATACGCAGTATTTT.

This clonotype has at least ten counts. The rearrangement joins TRBV9 to TRBJ2-1, with D unclear. This CDR3 has 16 amino acids. The V gene lost 4 bases and the J gene lost 2 bases, with 16 bases spanning the gap. CDR1 SGDLS and CDR2 YYNGEE come from the germline V gene. The CDR3 spells CASSTTGDATYNEQFF. The CDR3 DNA reads TGTGCCAGCAGCACCACCGGAGACGCTACCTACAATGAGCAGTTCTTC.

This clonotype occurred many times. This chain connects TRBV30 to TRBJ1-2, with 9 positions matching TRBD1. J gave up 4 bases and V 2 bases, and 5 bases lay outside the gene matches. The CDR3 contains 14 residues. The germline V gene encodes CDR1 GTSNPN and CDR2 SVGIG (reference sequence). CDR3 loop: CAWSQTGGGYGYTF. In DNA form, the CDR3 reads TGTGCCTGGAGTCAAACAGGGGGCGGCTATGGCTACACCTTC.

Ten or more counts support this clonotype. The rearrangement links TRBV20-1 to TRBJ2-3, with D perhaps matching TRBD2 (6 bases). This CDR3 is built from 14 residues. Trimming stripped 4 bases from V and 2 bases from J, with 13 bases between. The germline V gene encodes CDR1 DFQATT and CDR2 SNEGSKA (reference sequence). The CDR3 DNA sequence: TGCAGTGCTACCAGGGAGGCGGCCACAGATACGCAGTATTTT. Encoded protein: CSATREAATDTQYF.